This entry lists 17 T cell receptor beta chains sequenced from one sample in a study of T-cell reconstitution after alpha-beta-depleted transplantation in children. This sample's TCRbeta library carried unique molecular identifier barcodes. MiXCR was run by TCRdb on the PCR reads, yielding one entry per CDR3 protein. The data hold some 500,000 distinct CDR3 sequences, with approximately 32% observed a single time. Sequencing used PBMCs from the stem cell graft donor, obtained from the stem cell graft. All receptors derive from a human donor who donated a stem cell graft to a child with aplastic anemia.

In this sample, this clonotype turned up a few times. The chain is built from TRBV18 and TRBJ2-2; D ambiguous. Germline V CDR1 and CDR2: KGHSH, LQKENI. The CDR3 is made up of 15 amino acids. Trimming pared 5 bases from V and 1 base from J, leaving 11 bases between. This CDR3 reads CASSSELQNTGELFF. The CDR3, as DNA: TGTGCCAGCTCATCAGAATTACAGAACACCGGGGAGCTGTTTTTT.

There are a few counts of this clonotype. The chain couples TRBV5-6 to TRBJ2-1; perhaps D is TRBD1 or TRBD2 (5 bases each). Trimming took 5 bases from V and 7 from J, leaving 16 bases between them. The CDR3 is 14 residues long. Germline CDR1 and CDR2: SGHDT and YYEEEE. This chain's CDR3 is CASRGEGRRNEQFF. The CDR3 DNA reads TGTGCCAGCAGGGGAGAGGGACGCCGGAATGAGCAGTTCTTC.

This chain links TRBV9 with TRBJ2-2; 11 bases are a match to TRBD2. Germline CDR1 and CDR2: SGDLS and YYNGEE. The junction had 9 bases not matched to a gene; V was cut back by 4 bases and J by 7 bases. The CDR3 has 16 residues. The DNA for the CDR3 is TGTGCCAGCAGCCTACTACTAGCGGGAGCGGACGGGGAGCTGTTTTTT. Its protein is CASSLLLAGADGELFF.

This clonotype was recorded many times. CDR3: CASSLSWEARNTGELFF. In DNA form, the CDR3 reads TGTGCCAGCAGCTTATCATGGGAGGCCAGGAACACCGGGGAGCTGTTTTTT. V gene TRBV7-2 combines with J gene TRBJ2-2; the D gene is possibly TRBD2 (6 bases). Germline V CDR1 and CDR2: SGHTA, FQGNSA. The CDR3 is made up of 17 amino acids. The V and J ends lost 2 bases and 1 base respectively, with 14 bases between them.

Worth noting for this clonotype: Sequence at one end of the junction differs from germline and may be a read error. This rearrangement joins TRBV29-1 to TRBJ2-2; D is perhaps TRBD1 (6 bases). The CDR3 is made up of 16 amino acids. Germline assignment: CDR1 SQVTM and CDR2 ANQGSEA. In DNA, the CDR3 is TGCAGCGTGGAAGATACAGGGCGCCGGCGAGCCGGGGAGCTGTTTTTT. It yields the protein CSVEDTGRRRAGELFF.

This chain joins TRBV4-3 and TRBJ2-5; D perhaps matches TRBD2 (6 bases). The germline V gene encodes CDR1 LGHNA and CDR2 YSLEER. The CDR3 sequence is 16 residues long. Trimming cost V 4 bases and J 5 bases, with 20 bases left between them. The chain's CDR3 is CASSPTRRSVGETQYF. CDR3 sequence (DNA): TGCGCCAGCAGCCCGACTAGAAGGTCCGTCGGGGAGACCCAGTACTTC.

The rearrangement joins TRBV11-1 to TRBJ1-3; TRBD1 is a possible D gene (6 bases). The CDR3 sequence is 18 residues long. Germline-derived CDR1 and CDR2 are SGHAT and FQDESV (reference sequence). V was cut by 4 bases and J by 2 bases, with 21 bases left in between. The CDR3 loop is CASSSPPNRDPTGNTIYF. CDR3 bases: TGTGCCAGCAGCTCCCCGCCGAACAGGGACCCCACTGGAAACACCATATATTTT.

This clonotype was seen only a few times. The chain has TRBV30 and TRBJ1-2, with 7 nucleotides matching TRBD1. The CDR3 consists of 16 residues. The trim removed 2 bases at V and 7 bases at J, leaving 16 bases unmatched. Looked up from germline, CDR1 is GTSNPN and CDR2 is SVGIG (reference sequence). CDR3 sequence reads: CAWSSNTGEFSSGYTF. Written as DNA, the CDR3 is TGTGCCTGGAGTTCCAACACAGGGGAATTTAGCTCTGGCTACACCTTC.

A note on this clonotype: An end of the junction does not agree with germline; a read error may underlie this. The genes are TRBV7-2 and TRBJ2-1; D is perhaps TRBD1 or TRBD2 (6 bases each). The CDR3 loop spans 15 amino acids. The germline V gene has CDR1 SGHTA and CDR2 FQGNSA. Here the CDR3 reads CASSPSRGVGRDGNF. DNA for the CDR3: TGTGCCAGCAGCCCGTCGAGGGGGGTAGGCAGGGATGGGAACTTC.

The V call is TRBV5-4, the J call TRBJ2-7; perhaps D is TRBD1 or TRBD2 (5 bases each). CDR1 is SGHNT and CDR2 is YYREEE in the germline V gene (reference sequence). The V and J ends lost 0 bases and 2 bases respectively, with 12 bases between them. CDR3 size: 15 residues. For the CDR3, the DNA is TGTGCCAGCAGCTTGGGTGGGACCCAAACCTACGAGCAGTACTTC. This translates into CASSLGGTQTYEQYF. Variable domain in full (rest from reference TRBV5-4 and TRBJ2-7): ETGVTQSPTHLIKTRGQQVTLRCSSQSGHNTVSWYQQALGQGPQFIFQYYREEENGRGNFPPRFSGLQFPNYSSELNVNALELDDSALYLCASSLGGTQTYEQYFGPGTRLTVT.

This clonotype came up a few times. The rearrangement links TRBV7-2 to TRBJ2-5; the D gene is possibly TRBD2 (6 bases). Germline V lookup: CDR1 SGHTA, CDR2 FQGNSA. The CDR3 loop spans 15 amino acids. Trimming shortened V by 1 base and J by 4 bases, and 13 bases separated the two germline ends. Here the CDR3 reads CASSLGSGSRETQYF. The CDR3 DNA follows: TGTGCCAGCAGCTTAGGTTCCGGGAGTCGAGAGACCCAGTACTTC.

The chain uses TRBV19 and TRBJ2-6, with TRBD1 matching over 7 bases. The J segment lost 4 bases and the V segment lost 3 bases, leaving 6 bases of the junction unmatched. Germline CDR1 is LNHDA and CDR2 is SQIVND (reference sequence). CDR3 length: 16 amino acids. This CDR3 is CASSIRGPSGANVLTF. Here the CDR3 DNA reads TGTGCCAGTAGTATTAGGGGGCCCTCCGGGGCCAACGTCCTGACTTTC.

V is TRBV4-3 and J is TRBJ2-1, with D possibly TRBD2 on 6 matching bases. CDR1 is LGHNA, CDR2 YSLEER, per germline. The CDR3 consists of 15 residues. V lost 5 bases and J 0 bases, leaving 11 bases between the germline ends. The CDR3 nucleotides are TGCGCCAGCAGCGACGCCGGGAGCTCCTACAATGAGCAGTTCTTC. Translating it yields CASSDAGSSYNEQFF.

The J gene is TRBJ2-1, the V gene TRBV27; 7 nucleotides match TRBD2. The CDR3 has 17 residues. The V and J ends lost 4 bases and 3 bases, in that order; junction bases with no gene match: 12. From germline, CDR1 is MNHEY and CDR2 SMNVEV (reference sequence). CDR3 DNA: TGTGCCAGCAGTTCCCCCGGACCAGCTAGCGGCTACAATGAGCAGTTCTTC. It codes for CASSSPGPASGYNEQFF.

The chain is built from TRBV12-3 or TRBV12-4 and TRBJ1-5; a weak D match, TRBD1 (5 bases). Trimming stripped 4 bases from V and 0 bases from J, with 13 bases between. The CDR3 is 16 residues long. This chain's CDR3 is CASSSGPGGSNQPQHF. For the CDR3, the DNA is TGTGCCAGCAGTTCAGGACCCGGGGGTAGCAATCAGCCCCAGCATTTT.

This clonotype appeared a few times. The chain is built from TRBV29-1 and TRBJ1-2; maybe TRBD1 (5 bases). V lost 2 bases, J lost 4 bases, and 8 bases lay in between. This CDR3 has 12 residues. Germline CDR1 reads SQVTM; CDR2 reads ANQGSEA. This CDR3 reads CSVESGGYGYTF. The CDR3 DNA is TGCAGCGTTGAATCCGGGGGCTATGGCTACACCTTC.

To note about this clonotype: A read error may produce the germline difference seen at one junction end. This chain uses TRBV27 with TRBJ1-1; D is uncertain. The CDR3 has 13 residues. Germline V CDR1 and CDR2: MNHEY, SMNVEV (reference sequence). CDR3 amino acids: CASSLAGYAESFF. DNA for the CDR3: TGTGCCAGCAGCCTAGCGGGGTACGCTGAATCTTTCTTT.